This T cell receptor (beta chain) emerged from a study of T-cell reconstitution after alpha-beta-depleted transplantation in children. This clonotype was seen at least ten times. The TCRbeta library was prepared with unique molecular identifiers. TCRdb used MiXCR to reprocess the PCR reads, holding one entry per CDR3 protein. The sample holds around 580,000 distinct CDR3 sequences, more than 20% seen once. The sequence derives from a boy in the first two years of life who had a stem cell transplant for acute myeloid leukemia, so the T cells may come from the graft donor. This sample comprised PBMCs, mostly from graft donor cells, obtained 360 days after TCRalphabeta/CD19-depleted stem cell transplant.

In DNA, the CDR3 is TGTGCCAGCTCACCGGGGGTGATACGGAACACCGGGGAGCTGTTTTTT. Its protein product is CASSPGVIRNTGELFF. The chain is built from TRBV7-3 and TRBJ2-2, with a possible D match to TRBD2 (6 bases). Looked up from germline, CDR1 is SGHTA and CDR2 is FQGTGA. This CDR3 is 16 amino acids long. The V end was cut by 8 bases, the J end by 1 base, with 17 bases between.